This entry lists 24 T cell receptor beta chains sequenced from one sample in a study of blood T cell repertoires in COVID-19. The protocol was immunoSEQ multiplex PCR, while the TCRdb copy is restricted to in-frame clones and leaves out a portion. The sample holds about 85,000 clones, 85% to 90% seen once. Sequencing was done on a sample of peripheral blood. All receptors come from a woman older than 75 with active or convalescent COVID-19.

The chain combines TRBV28 with TRBJ2-5; tentative D call: TRBD1 (6 bases). Trimming removed 3 bases at V and 4 bases at J, with 18 bases between. Germline CDR1 reads MDHEN; CDR2 reads SYDVKM. This CDR3 has 16 amino acids. The CDR3: CASSFGGTLRGETQYF. The CDR3 bases are TGTGCCAGCAGTTTTGGGGGCACTTTGAGAGGAGAGACCCAGTACTTC. Combining the CDR3 with reference TRBV28 and TRBJ2-5 gives the whole variable domain DVKVTQSSRYLVKRTGEKVFLECVQDMDHENMFWYRQDPGLGLRLIYFSYDVKMKEKGDIPEGYSVSREKKERFSLILESASTNQTSMYLCASSFGGTLRGETQYFGPGTRLLVL.

The rearrangement uses TRBV24-1 and TRBJ1-4; 10 bases match TRBD1. CDR1 and CDR2 from the germline V gene are KGHDR and SFDVKD. The V and J ends lost 3 bases and 4 bases, in that order; junction bases with no gene match: 4. The CDR3 runs 16 residues. CDR3 DNA: TGTGCCACCAGTGATCCCGGACAGGGGGGTAATGAAAAACTGTTTTTT. Its translation is CATSDPGQGGNEKLFF.

The J gene is TRBJ1-1, the V gene TRBV7-6; 10 positions match TRBD1. Germline loops: CDR1 SGHVS, CDR2 FNYEAQ. Unmatched junction bases numbered 10, after V lost 1 base and J lost 5 bases. This CDR3 is 17 amino acids long. The CDR3 sequence is CASSLDYSGTGDTEAFF. The DNA for the CDR3 is TGTGCCAGCAGCTTAGATTACTCCGGGACAGGGGATACTGAAGCTTTCTTT. Looking up the rest from reference TRBV7-6 and TRBJ1-1 gives the full variable domain: GAGVSQSPRYKVTKRGQDVALRCDPISGHVSLYWYRQALGQGPEFLTYFNYEAQQDKSGLPNDRFSAERPEGSISTLTIQRTEQRDSAMYRCASSLDYSGTGDTEAFFGQGTRLTVV.

V and J are TRBV12-5 and TRBJ2-3; the match to TRBD2 covers 9 bases. This CDR3 is 16 amino acids long. The V and J ends lost 5 bases and 9 bases, in that order; junction bases with no gene match: 15. Germline-derived CDR1 and CDR2 are LGHNT and FRNRAP. CDR3 DNA: TGTGCTAGTGGTCTGCTAGCGGGAATCCTCCCGGGAACGCAGTATTTT. Protein sequence: CASGLLAGILPGTQYF.

The V and J genes are TRBV19 and TRBJ2-7; TRBD1 matches 8 bases. The CDR3 loop spans 15 amino acids. Trimming removed 5 bases from V and 2 bases from J; junction bases left unmatched: 8. The germline V gene has CDR1 LNHDA and CDR2 SQIVND (reference sequence). CDR3 DNA: TGTGCCAGTAGTCGGCAGGGGGACAGGACCTACGAGCAGTACTTC. Translating gives CASSRQGDRTYEQYF.

The genes are TRBV30 and TRBJ1-1, with D unresolved. Germline V gives CDR1 GTSNPN, CDR2 SVGIG (reference sequence). V lost 6 bases, J lost 8 bases, and 13 bases lay in between. The CDR3 has 11 residues. The CDR3 sequence is CACNGREEAFF. The CDR3 nucleotides are TGTGCCTGTAACGGGCGGGAAGAAGCTTTCTTT.

CDR3 in DNA: TGTGCCAGCAGCTTAGCCCGAGGACAGGGGGTTCTCTCTGGAAACACCATATATTTT. This translates into CASSLARGQGVLSGNTIYF. The chain carries TRBV7-2 and TRBJ1-3; 10 bases align to TRBD1. The CDR3 spans 19 residues. J lost 0 bases, V lost 0 bases, and 8 bases had no gene match. CDR1 SGHTA and CDR2 FQGNSA come from the germline V gene.

This chain connects TRBV7-8 to TRBJ1-5; TRBD1 aligns across 8 bases. The CDR3 is made up of 17 amino acids. Germline-derived CDR1 and CDR2 are SGHVS and FQNEAQ. The trim removed 5 bases at V and 0 bases at J, leaving 9 bases unmatched. Here the CDR3 DNA reads TGTGCCAGCAGCAAGGACAGGGTGCCAAATAGCAATCAGCCCCAGCATTTT. Translated: CASSKDRVPNSNQPQHF.

This sequence joins TRBV7-6 and TRBJ2-5, with 10 bases identical to TRBD2. The V segment lost 3 bases and the J segment 1 base; nucleotides outside the gene matches: 8. Germline-derived CDR1 and CDR2 are SGHVS and FNYEAQ. The CDR3 totals 17 residues. The CDR3 here is CASSLSTSGNPQETQYF. The DNA for the CDR3 is TGTGCCAGCAGCTTGTCTACTAGCGGGAACCCCCAAGAGACCCAGTACTTC.

The chain combines TRBV28 with TRBJ1-6, with TRBD1 identical over 7 bases. The V and J ends lost 5 bases and 6 bases, in that order; junction bases with no gene match: 7. Germline loops: CDR1 MDHEN, CDR2 SYDVKM. The CDR3 runs to 15 residues. DNA of the CDR3: TGTGCCAGCAGTCTCATCGGGACAGCTAATTCACCCCTCCACTTT. Residues: CASSLIGTANSPLHF. Full variable domain (remainder filled in from reference TRBV28 and TRBJ1-6): DVKVTQSSRYLVKRTGEKVFLECVQDMDHENMFWYRQDPGLGLRLIYFSYDVKMKEKGDIPEGYSVSREKKERFSLILESASTNQTSMYLCASSLIGTANSPLHFGNGTRLTVT.

The chain couples TRBV27 to TRBJ1-5; no clear D. The CDR3 covers 11 residues. Looked up from germline, CDR1 is MNHEY and CDR2 is SMNVEV (reference sequence). With 7 bases removed from V and 5 bases from J, the gap between germline ends came to 6 bases. CDR3 in DNA: TGTGCCAGCACCCCCGATCAGCCCCAGCATTTT. This sequence encodes CASTPDQPQHF.

The chain joins TRBV7-9 to TRBJ1-1; the match to TRBD1 covers 7 bases. The CDR3 totals 13 residues. CDR1 and CDR2 from the germline V gene are SEHNR and FQNEAQ (reference sequence). V gave up 2 bases and J gave up 11 bases; unmatched junction bases: 8. DNA for the CDR3: TGTGCCAGCAGCTTAATAGGGGGCGTTCTGGCTTTCTTT. It translates to CASSLIGGVLAFF.

The rearrangement joins TRBV2 to TRBJ1-2; D remains unclear. CDR3 length: 12 residues. Trimming cost V 8 bases and J 4 bases, with 11 bases left between them. CDR1 and CDR2 (germline): SNHLY, FYNNEI. The DNA for the CDR3 is TGTGCCAGCGAAGGGAGGGCCTATGGCTACACCTTC. This encodes CASEGRAYGYTF.

The chain recombines TRBV7-2 with TRBJ1-1, with D uncertain. Trimming took off 5 bases at V and 1 base at J, with 11 bases between the two ends. Germline assignment: CDR1 SGHTA and CDR2 FQGNSA. The CDR3 sequence is 14 residues long. CDR3 coding DNA: TGTGCCAGCAGCCGTGGACTGACGAACACTGAAGCTTTCTTT. This sequence encodes CASSRGLTNTEAFF. Looking up the rest from reference TRBV7-2 and TRBJ1-1 gives the full variable domain: GAGVSQSPSNKVTEKGKDVELRCDPISGHTALYWYRQSLGQGLEFLIYFQGNSAPDKSGLPSDRFSAERTGGSVSTLTIQRTQQEDSAVYLCASSRGLTNTEAFFGQGTRLTVV.

The chain recombines TRBV2 with TRBJ2-2, with 7 bases that match TRBD1. The CDR3 has 16 residues. The germline V gene encodes CDR1 SNHLY and CDR2 FYNNEI. V dropped 9 bases and J dropped 4; count of bases not matched to a gene: 14. The CDR3 is CARGGGRSHSTGELFF. The CDR3 coding sequence is TGTGCCAGAGGGGGCGGGCGTTCTCACTCCACCGGGGAGCTGTTTTTT.

This clone was recorded many times. The gene calls are TRBV27 and TRBJ1-1; 7 bases are shared with TRBD1. This CDR3 has 14 amino acids. Germline loops: CDR1 MNHEY, CDR2 SMNVEV (reference sequence). The junction had 4 bases not matched to a gene; V was cut back by 5 bases and J by 1 base. This chain's CDR3 is CASSPGTANTEAFF. In DNA form, the CDR3 reads TGTGCCAGCAGTCCGGGGACAGCGAACACTGAAGCTTTCTTT.

This chain uses TRBV6-5 with TRBJ1-5, with D perhaps matching TRBD1 (5 bases). The CDR3 spans 15 residues. Trimming took off 6 bases at V and 0 bases at J, with 12 bases between the two ends. CDR1 and CDR2 from the germline V gene are MNHEY and SVGAGI. DNA of the CDR3: TGTGCCAGCAGCCAGGGCTTGGGTAGCAATCAGCCCCAGCATTTT. Protein: CASSQGLGSNQPQHF.

The gene calls are TRBV30 and TRBJ1-1, with D maybe TRBD1 (6 bases). The CDR3 runs 13 residues. Trimming stripped 2 bases from V and 2 bases from J, with 9 bases between. Germline V gene lookup returns CDR1 GTSNPN and CDR2 SVGIG (reference sequence). The CDR3 spells CAWSPGVNTEAFF. CDR3 in DNA: TGTGCCTGGAGTCCAGGGGTAAACACTGAAGCTTTCTTT.

The chain employs TRBV24-1 and TRBJ2-1; 7 bases fit TRBD2. The CDR3 is 15 residues long. Losses at the gene ends were 4 bases for V and 4 bases for J; bases not matched to a gene: 6. Per the germline V gene, CDR1 is KGHDR and CDR2 is SFDVKD. The CDR3 reads CATSEGGRVYNEQFF. CDR3 nucleotides: TGTGCCACCAGTGAGGGCGGGAGAGTTTACAATGAGCAGTTCTTC.

This chain joins TRBV3-1 (or the pseudogene TRBV3-2) and TRBJ2-1; 8 positions agree with TRBD2. This CDR3 has 17 residues. Trimming took 0 bases from V and 6 from J; bases not matched to a gene: 10. Germline lookup yields CDR1 LGHDT and CDR2 YNNKEL (reference sequence). The CDR3 bases are TGTGCCAGCAGCCAAGATCGGCATCGGGAGGGATTCAATGAGCAGTTCTTC. Its protein product is CASSQDRHREGFNEQFF.

This chain connects TRBV6-2 or TRBV6-3 to TRBJ2-3, with 12 positions matching TRBD2. This CDR3 has 17 residues. Germline CDR1 MNHEY, CDR2 SVGEGT. V dropped 2 bases and J dropped 4; count of bases not matched to a gene: 7. The CDR3: CASSYDRTSGAADTQYF. The DNA for the CDR3 is TGTGCCAGCAGTTACGACAGGACTAGCGGGGCGGCAGATACGCAGTATTTT.

The rearrangement joins TRBV7-2 to TRBJ2-2, with D possibly being TRBD1 (5 bases). This CDR3 has 16 residues. With 0 bases removed from V and 1 base from J, the gap between germline ends came to 9 bases. Germline CDR1 reads SGHTA; CDR2 reads FQGNSA. In nucleotides, the CDR3 is TGTGCCAGCAGCTTAGCGCCCGGACAGAACACCGGGGAGCTGTTTTTT. It encodes CASSLAPGQNTGELFF.

The CDR3 DNA sequence: TGTGCCAGCAGTTTCCAGCGGGAGGCCCTATACAATGAGCAGTTCTTC. Translation: CASSFQREALYNEQFF. V and J are TRBV6-2 or TRBV6-3 and TRBJ2-1; TRBD2 aligns across 9 bases. Per the germline V gene, CDR1 is MNHEY and CDR2 is SVGEGT. Germline trimming cut 4 bases from V and 4 bases from J; bases unmatched to any gene: 8. CDR3 size: 16 residues.

V usage is TRBV19 and J usage is TRBJ2-1, with 7 positions matching TRBD2. Trimming at V came to 1 base and at J to 0 bases, leaving 21 bases not matched to a gene. CDR3 length equals 22 residues. CDR1 is LNHDA and CDR2 is SQIVND in the germline V gene (reference sequence). In DNA form, the CDR3 reads TGTGCCAGTAGTATAGGGTCCGGGGCCACTAGCGAAACATCCAGCTCCTACAATGAGCAGTTCTTC. Translating gives CASSIGSGATSETSSSYNEQFF.